This T cell receptor (beta chain) originates from a study of early stage breast cancer tumors. This CDR3 region has 14 residues. Trimming left V 0 bases short and J 7 bases short, with 9 bases between. Looked up from germline, CDR1 is SEHNR and CDR2 is FQNEAQ (reference sequence). Roughly 17-50 mg of tissue was diced for each tumor. Clones were read by immunoSEQ multiplex PCR, and TCRdb kept only the in-frame ones, dropping some. The sample contains a few thousand clones, around 68% of which appear only once. The clonotype comes from a person aged 35 to 50 with breast cancer. The chain has TRBV7-9 and TRBJ1-4; D remains ambiguous. The sequenced material came from breast tumor tissue. Here the CDR3 DNA reads TGTGCCAGCAGCTTAGCTGGGTTAAGTGAAAAACTGTTTTTT. It codes for CASSLAGLSEKLFF.